Shown below are 15 T cell receptor beta chains from a single sample sequenced in a study of regulatory T cells in long-lasting Graves disease. Arm-PCR with iRepertoire HTBI primers amplified the CDR3 regions for these TCR beta libraries. TCRdb re-called the multiplex PCR reads through MiXCR, storing one row per CDR3 protein. In the table there are 530,000 or so distinct CDR3 sequences, roughly 14% of which are singletons. Time point in this sample: newly diagnosed GD, antithyroid drugs for less than 3 months. Construction of the TCR library relied on RNA isolated from PBMCs. This sample also appeared in a second study, on T cells in Graves' hyperthyroidism and ophthalmopathy.

The starting material was peripheral blood mononuclear cells (PBMCs), obtained at new diagnosis, from a patient treated with antithyroid drugs. The receptors come from a man aged 30-40 years with Graves disease.

This clonotype was picked up many times. The chain carries TRBV12-3 or TRBV12-4 and TRBJ1-6; a possible D gene is TRBD1 (5 bases). The CDR3 spans 13 residues. The germline V and J ends were trimmed by 5 bases and 8 bases, with 10 bases remaining between them. The chain's CDR3 is CASSPGTYSPLHF. CDR3 in DNA: TGTGCCAGCAGTCCCGGGACCTATTCACCCCTCCACTTT.

This clonotype has more than one count but fewer than ten. The chain combines TRBV10-2 with TRBJ2-3; TRBD2 matches at 9 bases. CDR3 length: 16 residues. Trimming took 7 bases from V and 5 from J; bases not matched to a gene: 13. The germline gives CDR1 WSHSY, CDR2 SAAADI. The CDR3 reads CASTGLGSGSIDTQYF. The CDR3 bases are TGCGCCAGCACCGGATTGGGTAGCGGGAGTATAGATACGCAGTATTTT.

This clonotype came up many times. CDR3 amino acids: CSARAEREQYF. The CDR3, as DNA: TGCAGTGCTAGGGCGGAGCGGGAGCAGTACTTC. The chain has TRBV20-1 and TRBJ2-7; possible D gene TRBD2, 5 bases. The V end was cut by 3 bases, the J end by 7 bases, with 10 bases between. The CDR3 is 11 amino acids. Germline assignment: CDR1 DFQATT and CDR2 SNEGSKA (reference sequence).

This clonotype was recorded at least ten times. The chain carries TRBV27 and TRBJ2-3; no clear D. Per germline, CDR1 MNHEY and CDR2 SMNVEV (reference sequence). V lost 7 bases and J 2 bases, leaving 13 bases between the germline ends. The CDR3 extends over 14 amino acids. The CDR3: CASTIGLPTDTQYF. The CDR3 coding sequence is TGTGCCAGCACCATCGGGCTACCCACAGATACGCAGTATTTT.

This chain joins TRBV7-3 and TRBJ2-2, with D perhaps TRBD2 (6 bases). CDR3 length: 14 residues. V shed 8 bases and J shed 8 bases, with 18 bases lying between them. Germline CDR1 reads SGHTA; CDR2 reads FQGTGA. The CDR3 spells CASGTPIGTGELFF. The CDR3 DNA is TGTGCCAGCGGGACTCCGATTGGCACTGGGGAGCTGTTTTTT. Complete variable domain (other parts from reference TRBV7-3 and TRBJ2-2): GAGVSQTPSNKVTEKGKYVELRCDPISGHTALYWYRQSLGQGPEFLIYFQGTGAADDSGLPNDRFFAVRPEGSVSTLKIQRTERGDSAVYLCASGTPIGTGELFFGEGSRLTVL.

The rearrangement links TRBV19 to TRBJ2-7; 11 nucleotides align to TRBD2. V was clipped by 1 base and J by 3 bases; unmatched bases: 2. Germline V gene data show CDR1 as LNHDA and CDR2 as SQIVND (reference sequence). This CDR3 region has 15 residues. Here the CDR3 reads CASSIGLAGLYEQYF. The CDR3 DNA reads as TGTGCCAGTAGTATAGGACTAGCGGGGCTCTACGAGCAGTACTTC.

A few counts support this clonotype. This sequence joins TRBV4-1 and TRBJ1-4, with 7 bases fitting TRBD1. V was clipped by 1 base and J by 8 bases; unmatched bases: 10. Germline lookup yields CDR1 MGHRA and CDR2 YSYEKL. The CDR3 loop spans 16 amino acids. The CDR3 reads CASSQGDSMSVEKLFF. The CDR3 DNA reads as TGCGCCAGCAGCCAAGGGGACAGTATGTCCGTCGAAAAACTGTTTTTT.

This rearrangement joins TRBV29-1 to TRBJ1-4, with D possibly TRBD1 on 6 matching bases. The CDR3 runs 16 residues. Germline lookup yields CDR1 SQVTM and CDR2 ANQGSEA. V was cut by 6 bases and J by 0 bases, with 17 bases left in between. DNA for the CDR3: TGCAGCGTCCCTGGGGGAGGGACAACAACTAATGAAAAACTGTTTTTT. Protein: CSVPGGGTTTNEKLFF.

The V gene is TRBV12-3 or TRBV12-4, the J gene TRBJ2-6; D may be TRBD1 (6 bases). There are 18 residues in the CDR3. Trimming pared 5 bases from V and 3 bases from J, leaving 20 bases between. CDR3 region: CASSPREGGMDGANVLTF. Written as DNA, the CDR3 is TGTGCCAGCAGTCCCCGTGAAGGGGGAATGGATGGGGCCAACGTCCTGACTTTC.

The V gene is TRBV6-5, the J gene TRBJ1-2, with 9 bases fitting TRBD1. The CDR3 has 14 amino acids. Germline V gene data show CDR1 as MNHEY and CDR2 as SVGAGI. J was trimmed by 9 bases and V by 4 bases; bases with no gene match: 9. The DNA for the CDR3 is TGTGCCAGCAGTTGGGAACTCGGGACAGGGCGCTACACCTTC. Translating it yields CASSWELGTGRYTF.

This clonotype was seen many times. The chain joins TRBV29-1 to TRBJ2-3, with TRBD2 matching over 13 bases. The CDR3 sequence is 14 residues long. Germline CDR1 SQVTM, CDR2 ANQGSEA. V lost 6 bases, J lost 6 bases, and 6 bases stayed unmatched. The CDR3 bases are TGCAGCGTCTTTTTACTAGCGGGAGGGGATACGCAGTATTTT. Protein sequence: CSVFLLAGGDTQYF.

This clonotype has a count of ten or more. The gene calls are TRBV29-1 and TRBJ2-2; 7 nucleotides match TRBD1. The CDR3 has 15 residues. The V gene end was trimmed by 4 bases and the J gene end by 3 bases; junction bases not matched to a gene: 8. CDR1 is SQVTM and CDR2 is ANQGSEA in the germline V gene. CDR3 residues: CSVGGRGGYTGELFF. The CDR3 nucleotides read TGCAGCGTTGGGGGGAGAGGGGGCTACACCGGGGAGCTGTTTTTT.

This clonotype has more than one count but fewer than ten. This CDR3 is CSARDPSGYGYTF. CDR3 DNA sequence: TGCAGTGCTAGAGATCCCTCAGGTTATGGCTACACCTTC. The J gene is TRBJ1-2, the V gene TRBV20-1, with D hard to call. CDR1 and CDR2 (germline): DFQATT, SNEGSKA (reference sequence). The CDR3 loop spans 13 amino acids. Trimming cost V 0 bases and J 5 bases, with 10 bases left between them.

V and J are TRBV19 and TRBJ2-5; D gene unclear. Trimming removed 3 bases at V and 5 bases at J, with 7 bases between. The CDR3 loop spans 12 amino acids. Germline CDR1 reads LNHDA; CDR2 reads SQIVND (reference sequence). The CDR3: CASSISGETQYF. The CDR3 DNA sequence: TGTGCCAGTAGTATTAGTGGGGAGACCCAGTACTTC.

This clonotype was recorded many times. The genes are TRBV12-3 or TRBV12-4 and TRBJ1-5, with unresolved D. The CDR3 is 14 residues long. Between the trimmed V and J ends, which lost 0 bases and 3 bases, there was a span of 6 bases. The CDR3 here is CASSLAPDNQPQHF. In nucleotides, the CDR3 is TGTGCCAGCAGTTTAGCCCCAGACAATCAGCCCCAGCATTTT.